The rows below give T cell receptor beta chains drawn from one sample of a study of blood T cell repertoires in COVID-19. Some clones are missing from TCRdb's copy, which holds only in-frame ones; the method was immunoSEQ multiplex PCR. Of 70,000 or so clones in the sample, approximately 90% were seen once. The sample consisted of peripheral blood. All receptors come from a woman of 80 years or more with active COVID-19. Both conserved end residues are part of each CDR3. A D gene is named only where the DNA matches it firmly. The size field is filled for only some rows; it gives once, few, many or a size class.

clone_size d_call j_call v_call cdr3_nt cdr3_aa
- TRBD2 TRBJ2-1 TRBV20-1 TGCAGTGCTAGTTCGGGACTAACCGACAATGAGCAGTTCTTC CSASSGLTDNEQFF
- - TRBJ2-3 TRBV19 TGTGCCAGTGGGTCTTCGGGGGTCTATACAGATACGCAGTATTTT CASGSSGVYTDTQYF
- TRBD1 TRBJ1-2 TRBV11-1 TGTGCCAGCAGCCCAGGGACAGGGAACTATGGCTACACCTTC CASSPGTGNYGYTF
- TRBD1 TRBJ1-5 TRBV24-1 TGTGCCACCAGTGACCGGACAGGGACTAGCAATCAGCCCCAGCATTTT CATSDRTGTSNQPQHF
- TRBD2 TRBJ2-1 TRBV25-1 TGTGCCAGCAGGGAGGGACTAGCGGGATACAATGAGCAGTTCTTC CASREGLAGYNEQFF
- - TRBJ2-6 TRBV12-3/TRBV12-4 TGTGCCAGCAGTGGAGCTGGGGCCAACGTCCTGACTTTC CASSGAGANVLTF
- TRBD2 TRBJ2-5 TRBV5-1 TGCGCCAGCAGCGTCGGTTCTAGCGGGAGTTCAGAGACCCAGTACTTC CASSVGSSGSSETQYF
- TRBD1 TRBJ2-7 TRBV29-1 TGCAGCGTTGAGTCCCGAGGACAGGGGGCCTACGAGCAGTACTTC CSVESRGQGAYEQYF
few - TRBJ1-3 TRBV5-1 TGCGCCAGCAGCGTAACCCCAGCGTCTGGAAACACCATATATTTT CASSVTPASGNTIYF
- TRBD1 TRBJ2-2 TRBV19 TGTGCCAGTAGCTCCCCCGGGACAGGGATTCCCGGGGAGCTGTTTTTT CASSSPGTGIPGELFF
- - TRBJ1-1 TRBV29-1 TGCAGCGTGCTGGGAGGATCGAACACTGAAGCTTTCTTT CSVLGGSNTEAFF
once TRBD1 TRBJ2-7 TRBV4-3 TGCGCCAGCAGCCACGATGGGACAGGGCTCAACGAGCAGTACTTC CASSHDGTGLNEQYF
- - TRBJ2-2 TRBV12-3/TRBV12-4 TGTGCCAGCGAAACTAGGACGTCGGGGGAGCTGTTTTTT CASETRTSGELFF
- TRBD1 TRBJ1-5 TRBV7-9 TGTGCCAGCAGCTCTTCAGGGGGCGGGGGCAATCAGCCCCAGCATTTT CASSSSGGGGNQPQHF
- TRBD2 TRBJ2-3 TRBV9 TGTGCCAGCAGCGCACCCCCGCTCCTGACTAGCGCAACAGATACGCAGTATTTT CASSAPPLLTSATDTQYF
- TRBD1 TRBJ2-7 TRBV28 TGTGCCAGCAGTTTCGGGGACAGAGACTACGAGCAGTACTTC CASSFGDRDYEQYF
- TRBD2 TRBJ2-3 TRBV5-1 TGCGCCAGCAGCCCGAGACTAGCGGGAGGACCAGATACGCAGTATTTT CASSPRLAGGPDTQYF
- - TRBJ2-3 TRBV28 TGTGCCAGCAGTCCAAACTACCGGGAGATCACAGATACGCAGTATTTT CASSPNYREITDTQYF